These T cell receptor beta chains were read from a single sample in a study of blood T cell repertoires in COVID-19. Here immunoSEQ multiplex PCR was the method, and the copy in TCRdb shows in-frame clones only, minus some. The sample lists tens of thousands of clones; approximately 92% were seen once. The sample taken for sequencing was peripheral blood. The source is a human donor with active COVID-19. The donor label of this sample is uncertain. The CDR3 runs from the conserved cysteine through the conserved F or W. D genes are given only for firm matches. Clone size is shown for a subset of rows, as once, few, many or a class of expanded clone.

D	J	size	V	DNA	CDR3
-	TRBJ2-7	-	TRBV6-2/TRBV6-3	TGTGCCAGCAGTTCGGCTAGAAGCTCCTACGAGCAGTACTTC	CASSSARSSYEQYF
TRBD2	TRBJ2-1	few	TRBV6-2/TRBV6-3	TGTGCCAGCAGTTACGGGACTAGCGGGACCAATGAGCAGTTCTTC	CASSYGTSGTNEQFF
TRBD1	TRBJ1-5	few	TRBV7-9	TGTGCCAGCAGCTTAGCCTCAGGGGGCGGTGAGAGCAATCAGCCCCAGCATTTT	CASSLASGGGESNQPQHF
TRBD1	TRBJ1-2	-	TRBV11-3	TGTGCCAGCAGCGCCGGGACAGCTAACTATGGCTACACCTTC	CASSAGTANYGYTF
-	TRBJ1-2	once	TRBV7-9	TGTGCCAGCAGCCTCCCTATCGGGGATGGCTACACCTTC	CASSLPIGDGYTF
TRBD1	TRBJ2-5	-	TRBV2	TGTGCCAGCAGCACGGGACAGGGACTTTTGGAGACCCAGTACTTC	CASSTGQGLLETQYF
-	TRBJ2-2	-	TRBV11-3	TGTGCCAGCAGCCCACCCAACCAGGGAAACACCGGGGAGCTGTTTTTT	CASSPPNQGNTGELFF
TRBD1	TRBJ1-1	-	TRBV28	TGTGCCAGCAGCCAAGGGGGACAGAGCACTGAAGCTTTCTTT	CASSQGGQSTEAFF
TRBD2	TRBJ2-1	-	TRBV7-2	TGTGCCAGCAGCTTAGTCTCTAGCGGGGGGCACAGCTCCTACAATGAGCAGTTCTTC	CASSLVSSGGHSSYNEQFF
-	TRBJ2-7	-	TRBV11-3	TGTGCCAGCAGCTTAGATCTGTACGAGCAGTACTTC	CASSLDLYEQYF
TRBD1	TRBJ2-7	-	TRBV19	TGTGCCAGTAGTAGAGGAGGACAGGGGGCGAGCTACGAGCAGTACTTC	CASSRGGQGASYEQYF
TRBD1	TRBJ2-7	-	TRBV6-5	TGTGCCACCGATACAGGGGGGTCTTACGAGCAGTACTTC	CATDTGGSYEQYF
-	TRBJ2-7	-	TRBV7-8	TGTGCCAGCAACCCGCCCGGCTACGAGCAGTACTTC	CASNPPGYEQYF
TRBD2	TRBJ2-6	-	TRBV5-4	TGTGCCAGCAGCTTGGGTGGGACTAGCGGGAGGGCTGGGGCCAACGTCCTGACTTTC	CASSLGGTSGRAGANVLTF
TRBD2	TRBJ2-1	-	TRBV7-9	TGTGCCAGCAGCCCCGGGGCTAGCGGGAGCAATGAGCAGTTCTTC	CASSPGASGSNEQFF
-	TRBJ2-3	-	TRBV27	TGTGCCAGCAGTTTAGCGGGACGACACACAGATACGCAGTATTTT	CASSLAGRHTDTQYF
TRBD1	TRBJ2-3	-	TRBV2	TGTGCCAGCAGAGACAGGGGGACGACAGATACGCAGTATTTT	CASRDRGTTDTQYF
-	TRBJ1-2	-	TRBV2	TGTGCCAGCAGTGACCCCAGGAATAACTATGGCTACACCTTC	CASSDPRNNYGYTF
-	TRBJ1-5	-	TRBV19	TGTGCCAGTACGAGGGGGAATCAGCCCCAGCATTTT	CASTRGNQPQHF
-	TRBJ2-3	-	TRBV30	TGTGCCTGGAGTGTAATGGGCGGCACAGATACGCAGTATTTT	CAWSVMGGTDTQYF
TRBD2	TRBJ2-1	-	TRBV9	TGTGCCAGCAGCGACCAAGCGGGAATGAGTAATGAGCAGTTCTTC	CASSDQAGMSNEQFF
-	TRBJ1-4	-	TRBV28	TGTGCCAGCAGTCTCGGCGGGGGTCCCGAAAAACTGTTTTTT	CASSLGGGPEKLFF
TRBD1	TRBJ2-3	-	TRBV24-1	TGTGCCACAGCCGGGACAGGGGTAGATACGCAGTATTTT	CATAGTGVDTQYF
TRBD1	TRBJ2-3	-	TRBV6-6	TGTGCCAGCAGCGACGGGACAGATATGAGTGGTACGCAGTATTTT	CASSDGTDMSGTQYF
-	TRBJ2-1	-	TRBV13	TGTGCCAGCAGCCCCGGGCGGAGGAACAATGAGCAGTTCTTC	CASSPGRRNNEQFF
TRBD1	TRBJ1-1	once	TRBV10-3	TGTGCCGTCACAGGGGGACGGACTGAAGCTTTCTTT	CAVTGGRTEAFF
TRBD2	TRBJ2-1	-	TRBV5-1	TGCGCCAGTAGGCCCGGGACTAGCGTTTACAATGAGCAGTTCTTC	CASRPGTSVYNEQFF
-	TRBJ1-5	once	TRBV28	TGTGCCAGCAGTTCCCCCGGGGGATCGGGTCAGCCCCAGCATTTT	CASSSPGGSGQPQHF
-	TRBJ2-1	-	TRBV7-3	TGTGCCAGCAGCTTAGGCTTAGCGGCCTACAATGAGCAGTTCTTC	CASSLGLAAYNEQFF
-	TRBJ2-7	-	TRBV11-2	TGTGCCAGCAGCCTACTAGTGACCGAGCAGTACTTC	CASSLLVTEQYF
TRBD2	TRBJ2-1	-	TRBV7-2	TGTGCCAGCAGCTTTTTCCTAGCGGGAGGTAGGGAGCAGTTCTTC	CASSFFLAGGREQFF
-	TRBJ2-1	-	TRBV7-9	TGTGCCAGCAGCTTGGAAAGGGGTGAGCAGTTCTTC	CASSLERGEQFF
TRBD1	TRBJ1-6	once	TRBV11-3	TGTGCCAGCAGCACCGGACAGGGTAATTCACCCCTCCACTTT	CASSTGQGNSPLHF
TRBD2	TRBJ2-3	-	TRBV3-1/TRBV3-2	TGTGCCAGCAGCGCCCCGGGACTACTCACAGATACGCAGTATTTT	CASSAPGLLTDTQYF
-	TRBJ2-7	-	TRBV7-9	TGTGCCAGCAGCACCGGTCCCTACGAGCAGTACTTC	CASSTGPYEQYF
TRBD2	TRBJ2-1	-	TRBV6-4	TGTGCCAGCAGTCCCCTAGCGGGAGATTACAATGAGCAGTTCTTC	CASSPLAGDYNEQFF
TRBD2	TRBJ2-5	once	TRBV6-6	TGTGCCAGCAGCTCCCTAGCGGTCGGGGAGACCCAGTACTTC	CASSSLAVGETQYF
-	TRBJ2-6	-	TRBV19	TGTGCCAGTAGTGACCAGGGGGGCTCTGGGGCCAACGTCCTGACTTTC	CASSDQGGSGANVLTF
TRBD1	TRBJ1-1	once	TRBV3-1/TRBV3-2	TGTGCCAGCAGACGATTTCTCCGGGACAGGGCTTACACTGAAGCTTTCTTT	CASRRFLRDRAYTEAFF
TRBD1	TRBJ2-7	-	TRBV2	TGTGCCAGCAGTCGGGACAGTTCCTACGAGCAGTACTTC	CASSRDSSYEQYF
-	TRBJ1-5	-	TRBV19	TGTGCCAGTAGTATAGGAGTGGGGATGGTGGGGGCTCAGCCCCAGCATTTT	CASSIGVGMVGAQPQHF
-	TRBJ2-1	-	TRBV18	TGTGCCAGCTCACCTTTGCAGGATTACAATGAGCAGTTCTTC	CASSPLQDYNEQFF
TRBD2	TRBJ2-3	-	TRBV9	TGTGCCAGCGCTTCCAAAACCCTAGCGGGAGCAGATACGCAGTATTTT	CASASKTLAGADTQYF
TRBD1	TRBJ1-4	-	TRBV5-1	TGCGCCAGCAGCAAAATTACAGGGGCTAATGAAAAACTGTTTTTT	CASSKITGANEKLFF
-	TRBJ1-1	-	TRBV5-4	TGTGCCAGCAGCTTGGCGGGACATACGAACACTGAAGCTTTCTTT	CASSLAGHTNTEAFF
-	TRBJ1-4	-	TRBV15	TGTGCCACCAGCAGAGATTTTCGGGGGTCAAAACTGTTTTTT	CATSRDFRGSKLFF
-	TRBJ2-7	-	TRBV7-6	TGTGCCAGCAGCTTACTGACACTTGCGAGCGAGCAGTACTTC	CASSLLTLASEQYF
TRBD2	TRBJ2-1	-	TRBV4-3	TGCGCCAGCAGCCTTGCGGGAGGGGTCTACAATGAGCAGTTCTTC	CASSLAGGVYNEQFF
-	TRBJ1-2	-	TRBV28	TGTGCCAGCATCCAGGGCGTTAACTATGGCTACACCTTC	CASIQGVNYGYTF
-	TRBJ1-6	-	TRBV7-2	TGTGCCAGCAGCTCCACAATGCTTAATTCACCCCTCCACTTT	CASSSTMLNSPLHF
-	TRBJ2-5	-	TRBV9	TGTGCCAGCAGCGTAGGGGAGCACCCGGAGACCCAGTACTTC	CASSVGEHPETQYF
-	TRBJ2-5	-	TRBV3-1/TRBV3-2	TGTGCCAGCAGCCAAGAGGGCGCAACAGAGACCCAGTACTTC	CASSQEGATETQYF